This TCR beta chain was retrieved from a study of beta chain features in type 1 diabetes. Study-level points and caveats: Type 1 diabetes patients had TCRB CDR3s that were shorter (moderately but significantly so) in all four CD4+ subsets.

Since all of the isolated RNA was reverse transcribed, expressed TCRB transcripts were what got sequenced. Clones were read by immunoSEQ multiplex PCR, and TCRdb kept only the in-frame ones, dropping some. The sample gives approximately 250,000 clones, roughly 17% of which show up once; 0.065% to 0.1% is in the top ten. The CDR3 is 21 residues long. As for this clone: Its antigen is not identified.

The sample consisted of naive CD4+ T cells from blood. This chain uses TRBV21-1 with TRBJ2-6; TRBD2 is the table's D call and was not checked against the DNA. TRBV21-1 is termed a pseudogene. The receptor's source is a man between 25 and 39 years old with type 1 diabetes. The CDR3 DNA reads TGTGCCAGCAGCGTAAAGCAGCTAGCGGGAGGTGTACCCACTGGGGCCAACGTCCTGACTTTC. Its protein is CASSVKQLAGGVPTGANVLTF.